This T cell receptor (beta chain) was identified during a study of blood T cell repertoires in COVID-19. Study-wide background: Specimens from acute and convalescent COVID-19 originated in the United States, Italy and Spain.

CDR1 MGHRA and CDR2 YSYEKL come from the germline V gene. This CDR3 has 19 amino acids. Losses at the gene ends were 0 bases for V and 3 bases for J; bases not matched to a gene: 15. Allocation to cohorts depended on clinical history reported by the participants. Using immunoSEQ multiplex PCR, the repertoire was profiled, and TCRdb retains in-frame clones only, with some absent. Among about 180,000 clones listed, about 84% were seen once. The rearrangement joins TRBV4-1 to TRBJ1-2; 8 nucleotides align to TRBD1. This clonotype was obtained from a woman under 40 who had recovered from COVID-19. Sequenced: PBMCs or T cells enriched from blood (not recorded which). This chain's CDR3 is CASSQDYGTGEASHYGYTF. The CDR3 bases are TGCGCCAGCAGCCAAGATTATGGGACAGGTGAGGCCTCTCACTATGGCTACACCTTC.